These 17 T cell receptor beta chains came from one sample sequenced in a study of radiation and T cells in renal cell carcinoma. Sequencing used immunoSEQ multiplex PCR; TCRdb keeps in-frame clones, though not all of them. The profile shows approximately 94,000 clones, 82% of them singletons. Noted time point: baseline pretreatment blood. Treatment defined: 15 Gy SBRT to primary tumor, nephrectomy 4 weeks later. The sequences come from blood, collected from a patient whose treatment included radiotherapy and nephrectomy. Receptor source: a man aged 60 to 69 with renal cell carcinoma.

The chain links TRBV19 to TRBJ2-5, with D perhaps matching TRBD2 (5 bases). This CDR3 spans 13 amino acids. Germline CDR1 and CDR2: LNHDA and SQIVND (reference sequence). The V and J ends lost 6 bases and 4 bases respectively, with 12 bases between them. In nucleotides, the CDR3 is TGTGCCAGTAGACAAGGGAGCAGAGAGACCCAGTACTTC. It translates to CASRQGSRETQYF. The entire variable domain, with the rest obtained from reference TRBV19 and TRBJ2-5, is as follows: DGGITQSPKYLFRKEGQNVTLSCEQNLNHDAMYWYRQDPGQGLRLIYYSQIVNDFQKGDIAEGYSVSREKKESFPLTVTSAQKNPTAFYLCASRQGSRETQYFGPGTRLLVL.

This chain uses TRBV11-2 with TRBJ2-3; D is undetermined. Germline lookup yields CDR1 SGHAT and CDR2 FQNNGV. Trimming took 2 bases from V and 3 from J, leaving 9 bases between them. The CDR3 spans 14 residues. DNA of the CDR3: TGTGCCAGCAGCTTAACGTGGGTTACAGATACGCAGTATTTT. Protein: CASSLTWVTDTQYF.

J is TRBJ1-5 and V is TRBV27, with D uncertain. This CDR3 comprises 16 residues. Germline CDR1 MNHEY, CDR2 SMNVEV (reference sequence). Between the trimmed V and J ends, which lost 0 bases and 1 base, there was a span of 10 bases. In nucleotides, the CDR3 is TGTGCCAGCAGTTTATCTTGGCCCCGGAGCAATCAGCCCCAGCATTTT. Translation gives CASSLSWPRSNQPQHF.

The chain recombines TRBV10-3 with TRBJ2-7; unclear D gene. Trimming left V 0 bases short and J 3 bases short, with 9 bases between. This CDR3 has 14 amino acids. Germline assignment: CDR1 ENHRY and CDR2 SYGVKD. The CDR3 region is CAISESGRGYEQYF. CDR3 sequence (DNA): TGTGCCATCAGTGAGTCGGGCAGAGGCTACGAGCAGTACTTC.

CDR3: CASSLVAGEQFF. The CDR3 DNA is TGTGCCAGCAGCTTAGTAGCGGGAGAGCAGTTCTTC. The gene calls are TRBV7-2 and TRBJ2-1; 8 positions agree with TRBD2. The CDR3 is 12 residues long. Looked up from germline, CDR1 is SGHTA and CDR2 is FQGNSA. J lost 10 bases, V lost 1 base, and 0 bases had no gene match.

J is TRBJ2-7 and V is TRBV28, with unresolved D. In germline, CDR1 is MDHEN, CDR2 SYDVKM. The CDR3 length is 15 residues. V was shortened by 3 bases and J by 1 base, with 13 bases between the two germline ends. The CDR3 bases are TGTGCCAGCAGTTTCCTCCGGGCAAATTCCTACGAGCAGTACTTC. Protein product: CASSFLRANSYEQYF.

V and J are TRBV19 and TRBJ1-5, with D hard to call. This CDR3 region has 13 residues. V was trimmed by 3 bases and J by 15 bases, leaving 18 bases between them. Germline V lookup: CDR1 LNHDA, CDR2 SQIVND (reference sequence). CDR3 nucleotides: TGTGCCAGTAGTATCGATGTCATGGGGTTTCTGCATTTT. It encodes CASSIDVMGFLHF.

The chain combines TRBV6-1 with TRBJ2-7; perhaps TRBD2 as D (5 bases). The V end was cut by 6 bases, the J end by 2 bases, with 17 bases between. This CDR3 region has 15 residues. CDR1 is MNHNS and CDR2 is SASEGT in the germline V gene. The CDR3: CASRDRGSSAYEQYF. Written as DNA, the CDR3 is TGTGCCAGCAGGGACCGGGGATCTTCCGCCTACGAGCAGTACTTC.

J is TRBJ1-5 and V is TRBV30; D uncertain. V dropped 2 bases and J dropped 3 bases, with 8 bases sitting between them. The CDR3 spans 13 residues. CDR1 and CDR2 (germline): GTSNPN, SVGIG (reference sequence). The CDR3 coding sequence is TGTGCCTGGAGTCCGGGGAACAATCAGCCCCAGCATTTT. Translated, it gives CAWSPGNNQPQHF. Full variable domain (missing parts from reference TRBV30 and TRBJ1-5): SQTIHQWPATLVQPVGSPLSLECTVEGTSNPNLYWYRQAAGRGLQLLFYSVGIGQISSEVPQNLSASRPQDRQFILSSKKLLLSDSGFYLCAWSPGNNQPQHFGDGTRLSIL.

This clone was detected only once. This chain links TRBV7-9 with TRBJ2-2, with 10 bases fitting TRBD2. The CDR3 is 17 amino acids. Germline loops: CDR1 SEHNR, CDR2 FQNEAQ (reference sequence). Unmatched junction bases numbered 8, after V lost 3 bases and J lost 4 bases. The CDR3 DNA is TGTGCCAGCAGCTTTACTTCTAGCGGGAGAATCACCGGGGAGCTGTTTTTT. It specifies CASSFTSSGRITGELFF.

V and J are TRBV7-8 and TRBJ2-7, with D possibly matching TRBD2 (5 bases). V lost 1 base and J 3 bases, leaving 10 bases between the germline ends. The CDR3 length is 14 residues. Looked up from germline, CDR1 is SGHVS and CDR2 is FQNEAQ. Here the CDR3 DNA reads TGTGCCAGCAGCTTAGAAGCCGGGGTCTACGAGCAGTACTTC. Translation gives CASSLEAGVYEQYF.

The rearrangement links TRBV28 to TRBJ2-4, with D perhaps assigned TRBD1 or TRBD2 (5 bases each). This CDR3 is 15 amino acids long. Trimming took 3 bases from V and 2 from J, leaving 11 bases between them. Germline values: CDR1 MDHEN, CDR2 SYDVKM. This CDR3 is CASSFEGSTKNIQYF. The CDR3, as DNA: TGTGCCAGCAGTTTCGAGGGGAGTACCAAAAACATTCAGTACTTC.

The chain recombines TRBV7-9 with TRBJ2-3; 9 nucleotides agree with TRBD2. There are 15 residues in the CDR3. J gave up 0 bases and V 3 bases, and 1 base lay outside the gene matches. Germline V lookup: CDR1 SEHNR, CDR2 FQNEAQ (reference sequence). The CDR3 coding sequence is TGTGCCAGCAGCTTGACTAGCGGTAGCACAGATACGCAGTATTTT. Its protein is CASSLTSGSTDTQYF.

In its sample, this clone was seen once. The chain uses TRBV9 and TRBJ2-7; 9 bases are shared with TRBD2. Germline V gene sequence: CDR1 SGDLS, CDR2 YYNGEE. With 3 bases clipped from V and 7 bases from J, the junction kept 8 bases outside the gene matches. This CDR3 region has 14 residues. DNA of the CDR3: TGTGCCAGCAGCGCCGGGACTAGCCCTTGGGAGCAGTACTTC. It encodes CASSAGTSPWEQYF.

This sequence joins TRBV9 and TRBJ1-1; maybe TRBD1 (5 bases). The V gene lost 1 base and the J gene lost 6 bases, with 10 bases spanning the gap. Germline CDR1 SGDLS, CDR2 YYNGEE. The CDR3 consists of 13 residues. The CDR3 sequence: CASSVTRGSEAFF. The CDR3 DNA reads TGTGCCAGCAGCGTAACCCGGGGGTCTGAAGCTTTCTTT.

The chain carries TRBV6-5 and TRBJ1-1; D call uncertain. CDR3 length equals 12 residues. V lost 2 bases to trimming and J lost 3 bases, with 4 bases between them. Germline V gives CDR1 MNHEY, CDR2 SVGAGI. The CDR3 loop is CASSYRDTEAFF. CDR3 nucleotide sequence: TGTGCCAGCAGTTACCGGGACACTGAAGCTTTCTTT.

The chain combines TRBV7-8 with TRBJ2-2, with D possibly being TRBD2 (6 bases). Germline V gives CDR1 SGHVS, CDR2 FQNEAQ. Trimming cost V 3 bases and J 4 bases, with 9 bases left between them. The CDR3 length is 14 residues. The CDR3 DNA reads as TGTGCCAGCAGCTTGCTGGGAGGCACCGGGGAGCTGTTTTTT. It codes for CASSLLGGTGELFF.